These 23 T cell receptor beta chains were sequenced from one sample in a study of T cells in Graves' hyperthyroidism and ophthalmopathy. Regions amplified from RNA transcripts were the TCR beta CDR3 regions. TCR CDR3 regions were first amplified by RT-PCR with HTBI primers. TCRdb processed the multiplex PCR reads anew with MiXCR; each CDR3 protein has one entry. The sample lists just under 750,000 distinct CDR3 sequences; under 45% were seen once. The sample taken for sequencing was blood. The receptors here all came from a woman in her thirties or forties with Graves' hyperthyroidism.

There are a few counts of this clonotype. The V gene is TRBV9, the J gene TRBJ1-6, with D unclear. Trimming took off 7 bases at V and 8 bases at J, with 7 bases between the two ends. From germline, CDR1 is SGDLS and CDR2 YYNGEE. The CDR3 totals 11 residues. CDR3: CASGPDSPLHF. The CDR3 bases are TGTGCCAGCGGGCCGGATTCACCCCTCCACTTT.

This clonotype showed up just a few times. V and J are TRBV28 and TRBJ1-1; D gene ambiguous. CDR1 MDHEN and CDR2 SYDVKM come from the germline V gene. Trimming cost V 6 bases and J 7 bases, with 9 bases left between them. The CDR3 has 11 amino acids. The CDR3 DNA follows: TGTGCCAGCAGAGGGATGAATGAAGCTTTCTTT. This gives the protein CASRGMNEAFF.

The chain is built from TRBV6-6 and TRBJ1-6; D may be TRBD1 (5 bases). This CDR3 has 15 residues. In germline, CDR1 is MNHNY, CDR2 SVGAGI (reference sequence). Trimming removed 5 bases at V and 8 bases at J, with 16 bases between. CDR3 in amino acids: CASSAWGSHYSPLHF. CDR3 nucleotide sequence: TGTGCCAGCAGTGCTTGGGGCAGCCATTATTCACCCCTCCACTTT.

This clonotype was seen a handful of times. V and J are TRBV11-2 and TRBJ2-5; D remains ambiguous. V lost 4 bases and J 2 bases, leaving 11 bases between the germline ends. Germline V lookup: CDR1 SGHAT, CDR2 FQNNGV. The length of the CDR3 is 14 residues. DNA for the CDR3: TGTGCCAGCAGCTCCATACTTACACAAGAGACCCAGTACTTC. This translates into CASSSILTQETQYF.

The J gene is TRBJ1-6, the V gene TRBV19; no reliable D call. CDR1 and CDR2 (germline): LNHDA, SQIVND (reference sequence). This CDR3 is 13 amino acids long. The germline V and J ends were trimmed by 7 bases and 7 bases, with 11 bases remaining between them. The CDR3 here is CASKVRGNSPLHF. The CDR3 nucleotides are TGTGCCAGTAAGGTCCGAGGGAATTCACCCCTCCACTTT. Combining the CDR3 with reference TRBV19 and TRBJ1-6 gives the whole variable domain DGGITQSPKYLFRKEGQNVTLSCEQNLNHDAMYWYRQDPGQGLRLIYYSQIVNDFQKGDIAEGYSVSREKKESFPLTVTSAQKNPTAFYLCASKVRGNSPLHFGNGTRLTVT.

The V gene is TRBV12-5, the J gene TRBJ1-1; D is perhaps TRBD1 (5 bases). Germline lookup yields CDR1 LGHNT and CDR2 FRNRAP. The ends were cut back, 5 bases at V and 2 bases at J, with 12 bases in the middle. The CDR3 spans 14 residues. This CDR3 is CASGRGGLNTEAFF. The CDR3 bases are TGTGCTAGTGGTAGGGGAGGACTCAACACTGAAGCTTTCTTT.

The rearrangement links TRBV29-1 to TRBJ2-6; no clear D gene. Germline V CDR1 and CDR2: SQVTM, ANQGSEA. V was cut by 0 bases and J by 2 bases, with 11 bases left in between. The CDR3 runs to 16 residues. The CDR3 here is CSVEDRDSPGANVLTF. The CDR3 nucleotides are TGCAGCGTTGAAGACCGAGACTCACCTGGGGCCAACGTCCTGACTTTC.

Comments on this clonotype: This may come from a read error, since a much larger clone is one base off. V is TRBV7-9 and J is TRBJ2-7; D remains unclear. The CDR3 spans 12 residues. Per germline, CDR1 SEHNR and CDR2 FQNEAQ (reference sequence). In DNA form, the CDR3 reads TGTGCCGGCAGCTTCTCGACCTACGAGCAGTACTTC. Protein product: CAGSFSTYEQYF.

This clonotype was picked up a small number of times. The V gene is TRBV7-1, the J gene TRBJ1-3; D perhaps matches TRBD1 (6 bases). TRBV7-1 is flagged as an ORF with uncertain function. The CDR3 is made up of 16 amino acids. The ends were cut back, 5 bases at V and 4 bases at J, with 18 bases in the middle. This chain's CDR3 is CASSELSTGIGNTIYF. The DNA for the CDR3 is TGTGCCAGCAGCGAACTATCTACAGGGATCGGAAACACCATATATTTT.

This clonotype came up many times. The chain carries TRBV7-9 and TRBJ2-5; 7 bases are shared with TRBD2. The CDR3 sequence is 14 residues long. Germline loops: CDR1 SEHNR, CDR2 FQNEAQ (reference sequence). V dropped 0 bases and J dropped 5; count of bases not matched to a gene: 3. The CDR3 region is CASSLAGGPETQYF. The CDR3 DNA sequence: TGTGCCAGCAGCTTAGCGGGAGGGCCGGAGACCCAGTACTTC.

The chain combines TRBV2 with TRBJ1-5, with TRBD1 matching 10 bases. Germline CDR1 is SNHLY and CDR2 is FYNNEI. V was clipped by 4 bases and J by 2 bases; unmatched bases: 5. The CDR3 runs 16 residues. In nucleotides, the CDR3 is TGTGCCAGCAGTGCACGTGGGACAGGGGGCAATCAGCCCCAGCATTTT. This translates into CASSARGTGGNQPQHF.

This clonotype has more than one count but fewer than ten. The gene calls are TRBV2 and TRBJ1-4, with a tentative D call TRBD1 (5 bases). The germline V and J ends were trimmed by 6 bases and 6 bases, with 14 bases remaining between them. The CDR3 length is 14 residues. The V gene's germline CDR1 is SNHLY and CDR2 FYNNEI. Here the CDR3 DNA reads TGTGCCAGCAGGCCGGCAGGGAGTGATGAAAAACTGTTTTTT. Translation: CASRPAGSDEKLFF.

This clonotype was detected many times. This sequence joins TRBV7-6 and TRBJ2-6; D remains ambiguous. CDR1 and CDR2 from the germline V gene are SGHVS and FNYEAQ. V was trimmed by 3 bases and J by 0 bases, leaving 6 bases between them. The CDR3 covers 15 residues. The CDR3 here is CASSFRTSGANVLTF. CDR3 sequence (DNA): TGTGCCAGCAGCTTTAGGACCTCTGGGGCCAACGTCCTGACTTTC.

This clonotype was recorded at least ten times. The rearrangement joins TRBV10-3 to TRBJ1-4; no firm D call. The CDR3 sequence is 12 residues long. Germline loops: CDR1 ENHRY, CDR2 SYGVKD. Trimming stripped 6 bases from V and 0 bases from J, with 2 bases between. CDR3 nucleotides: TGTGCCATCAGCCCAACTAATGAAAAACTGTTTTTT. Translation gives CAISPTNEKLFF.

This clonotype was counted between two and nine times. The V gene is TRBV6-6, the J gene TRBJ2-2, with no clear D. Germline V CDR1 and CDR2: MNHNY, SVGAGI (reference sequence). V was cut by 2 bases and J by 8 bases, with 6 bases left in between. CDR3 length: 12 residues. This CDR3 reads CASSYGEGELFF. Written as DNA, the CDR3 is TGTGCCAGCAGTTACGGAGAGGGGGAGCTGTTTTTT.

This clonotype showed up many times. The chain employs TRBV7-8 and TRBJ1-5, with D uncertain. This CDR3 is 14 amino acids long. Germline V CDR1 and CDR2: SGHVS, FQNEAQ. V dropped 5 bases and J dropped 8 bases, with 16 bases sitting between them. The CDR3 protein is CASSPGGLGEPQHF. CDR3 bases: TGTGCCAGCAGCCCCGGTGGGTTAGGTGAGCCCCAGCATTTT.

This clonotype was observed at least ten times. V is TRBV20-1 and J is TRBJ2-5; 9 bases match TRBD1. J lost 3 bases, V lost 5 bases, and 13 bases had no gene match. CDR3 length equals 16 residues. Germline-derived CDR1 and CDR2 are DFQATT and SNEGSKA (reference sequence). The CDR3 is CSAYSPGQGIEETQYF. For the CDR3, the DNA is TGCAGTGCTTACTCCCCCGGACAGGGGATAGAAGAGACCCAGTACTTC.

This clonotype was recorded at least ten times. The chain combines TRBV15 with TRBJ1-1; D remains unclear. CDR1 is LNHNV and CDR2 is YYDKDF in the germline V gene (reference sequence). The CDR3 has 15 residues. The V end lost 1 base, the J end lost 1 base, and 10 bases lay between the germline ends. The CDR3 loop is CATSRGAERNTEAFF. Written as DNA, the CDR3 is TGTGCCACCAGCAGAGGAGCAGAAAGGAACACTGAAGCTTTCTTT.

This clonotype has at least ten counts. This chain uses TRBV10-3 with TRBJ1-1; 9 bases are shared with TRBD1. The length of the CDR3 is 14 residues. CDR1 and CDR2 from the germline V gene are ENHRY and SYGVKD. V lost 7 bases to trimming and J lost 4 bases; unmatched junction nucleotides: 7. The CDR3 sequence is CAITVTGGGTEAFF. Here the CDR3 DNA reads TGTGCCATCACCGTAACAGGGGGCGGCACTGAAGCTTTCTTT.

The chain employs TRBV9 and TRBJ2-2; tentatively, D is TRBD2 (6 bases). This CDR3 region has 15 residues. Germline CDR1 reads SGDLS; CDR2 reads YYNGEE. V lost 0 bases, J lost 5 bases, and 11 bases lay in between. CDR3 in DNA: TGTGCCAGCAGCGTAGTGACTAGTGAGACCGGGGAGCTGTTTTTT. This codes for CASSVVTSETGELFF.

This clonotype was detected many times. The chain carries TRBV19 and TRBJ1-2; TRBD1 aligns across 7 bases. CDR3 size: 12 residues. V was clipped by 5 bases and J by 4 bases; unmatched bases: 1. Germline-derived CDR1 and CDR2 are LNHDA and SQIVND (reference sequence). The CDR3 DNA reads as TGTGCCAGTAGTTGGACAGGCTATGGCTACACCTTC. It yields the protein CASSWTGYGYTF.

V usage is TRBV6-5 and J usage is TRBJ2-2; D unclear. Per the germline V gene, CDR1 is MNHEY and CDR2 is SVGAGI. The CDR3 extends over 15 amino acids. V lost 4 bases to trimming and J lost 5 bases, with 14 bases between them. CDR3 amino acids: CASSSPERPTGELFF. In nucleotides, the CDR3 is TGTGCCAGCAGTTCTCCGGAACGGCCGACCGGGGAGCTGTTTTTT.

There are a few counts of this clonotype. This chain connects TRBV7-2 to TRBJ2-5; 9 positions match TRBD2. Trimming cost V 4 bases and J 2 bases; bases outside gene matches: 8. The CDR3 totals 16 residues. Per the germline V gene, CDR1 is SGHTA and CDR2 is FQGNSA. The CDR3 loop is CASSSRAGGLQETQYF. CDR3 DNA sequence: TGTGCCAGCAGCTCCAGAGCGGGGGGTCTTCAAGAGACCCAGTACTTC.